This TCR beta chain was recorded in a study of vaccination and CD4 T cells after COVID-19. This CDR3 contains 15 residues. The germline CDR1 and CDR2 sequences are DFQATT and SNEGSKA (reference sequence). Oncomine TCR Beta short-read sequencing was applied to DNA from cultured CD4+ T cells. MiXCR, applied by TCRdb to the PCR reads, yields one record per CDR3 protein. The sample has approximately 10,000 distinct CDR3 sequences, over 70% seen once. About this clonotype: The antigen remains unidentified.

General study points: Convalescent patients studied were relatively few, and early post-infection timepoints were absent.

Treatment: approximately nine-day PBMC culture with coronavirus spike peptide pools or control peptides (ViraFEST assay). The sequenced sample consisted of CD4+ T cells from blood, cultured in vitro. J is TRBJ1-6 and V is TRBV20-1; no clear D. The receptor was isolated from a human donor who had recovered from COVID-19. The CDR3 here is CRGQAASSYNSPLHF. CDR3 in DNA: TGCAGAGGCCAAGCGGCTAGCTCCTATAATTCACCCCTCCACTTT.